The subject of this entry is one T cell receptor beta chain. The antigen this receptor binds is unknown. No qualities accompany the bases; no much larger clone lies one base away. This sample was taken from a study of T cell responses to AZD1222 COVID-19 vaccine (dated by TCRdb to the early 2020s). Context from the whole study: AZD1222 recipients whose second dose came at about 4 weeks and those whose second dose came at about 12 weeks were combined into one group, since spike-specific TCR depth and breadth did not differ between the two schedules. TCR sequencing was performed for roughly 250 trial participants, of whom some 200 were given two doses of AZD1222 and around 25 were given two doses of MenACWY control vaccine. Trial participants were enrolled into age subgroups of 18-55, 56-69 and 70-plus years, which contained roughly 150, 30 and 60 TCR-sequenced participants, respectively.

General study outcomes and caveats: Conclusions about previously exposed vaccinees are limited because only six or seven AZD1222 recipients were SARS-CoV-2 seropositive at baseline. The whole spike protein was spanned by vaccine-associated CD4 TCRs, and dominant responses were seen in regions 160-218 and 743-854. Participants were mostly white British and included more females than males, and it was suggested by the authors that clonal diversity may have been underestimated. After two AZD1222 doses, both the breadth and the depth of spike-specific TCRs were significantly higher than at day 0 and than in MenACWY recipients. Because no day 14 peak-response samples were available, the repertoires could be characterized only after the peak T cell response. Reportedly, close to half of the unique spike-specific TCRs recognized epitopes lying outside the regions that are mutated in the B.1.351 and B.1.1.7 variants. The 56-69-year group was small, and its depth increase did not reach significance, likely because of low power.

The sample's time point, from its label and the paper: baseline before first vaccination. Vaccinee samples were obtained from the UK trials COV001 and COV002, which included a single-blind randomized controlled phase 2/3 trial of AZD1222 (ChAdOx1 nCoV-19) in healthy adults. For TCRbeta chain sequencing, PBMC samples from trial participants were taken at day 0 and at day 28 after the second dose. The CDR3 regions of human TCRbeta chains were subjected to immunosequencing. As for the authors' bioinformatics: Repertoire TCRs were checked for matches against a reference library of SARS-CoV-2-specific TCRs that had been generated using the MIRA antigen-specificity platform. Breadth was defined as the fraction of unique TCRs that were SARS-CoV-2-associated. Depth was defined as the fraction of total T cells that were SARS-CoV-2-associated. Each spike-specific TCR was assigned to its reactive spike region and to a CD4 or CD8 class using the MIRA data. Log10-transformed breadth and depth values were compared by one-way ANOVA with Sidak's multiple comparisons tests. TCRdb obtained this table from immuneACCESS and retained in-frame rearrangements with V and J assigned. These tables miss some clones; where compared with another copy, unresolved V genes account for less than half of the shortfall, and the remainder is unexplained. V and J calls and clone size are as listed in that table; D and trimming were resolved from the DNA. The sample records 150,000 to 200,000 clones, roughly 92% of which are singletons. Clones ranked in the top ten supply about 9.4% of the sample.

This specimen consisted of peripheral blood, obtained on day 0 of AZD1222 vaccination. This receptor was taken from an adult in good health.

The DNA sequence reads TGTGCCAGCAGTTACACAGGCTACAATGAGCAGTTCTTC. This codes for CASSYTGYNEQFF. The chain employs TRBV6-6 and TRBJ2-1; D gene: possibly TRBD1, on 5 matching bases. Measured from the cysteine to the phenylalanine, the CDR3 is 13 residues long. Only the CDR3 region is kept as DNA, spanning 39 bases read in frame from base 1. V and J lose 2 bases and 3 bases, and a span of 5 bases separates them. From the germline V gene (reference sequence), CDR1 is MNHNY and CDR2 is SVGAGI.